This is a list of T cell receptor beta chains from one sample in a study of OX40 agonist ivuxolimab in advanced cancers. The table came from immunoSEQ multiplex PCR; TCRdb's copy has only in-frame clones and leaves some out. The sample shows 17,000 or so clones, around 80% of them seen only once. This material consisted of CD4+ or CD8+ T cells sorted from blood, taken in a trial of the OX40 agonist ivuxolimab. These receptors were obtained from an adult with an advanced solid tumor such as melanoma, head and neck, liver or kidney cancer. CDR3s include the opening cysteine and the closing phenylalanine or tryptophan. Each record gives: J gene, D gene, V gene, CDR3 length, clone size, CDR3 protein, CDR3 DNA. D genes are given only for firm matches. Where a row states a size, it is once, few, many or the class of an expanded clone; other rows omit it.

J: TRBJ2-1; D: TRBD2; V: TRBV11-2; length: 16; size: once; CDR3: CASSTLAGNSYNEQFF; DNA: TGTGCCAGCAGCACACTAGCGGGGAACTCCTACAATGAGCAGTTCTTC
J: TRBJ2-7; D: TRBD2; V: TRBV4-1; length: 15; size: .; CDR3: CASSHRTSESYEQYF; DNA: TGCGCCAGCAGCCACCGGACTAGCGAGTCCTACGAGCAGTACTTC
J: TRBJ2-7; D: .; V: TRBV6-6; length: 13; size: large; CDR3: CASSPSGLNEQYF; DNA: TGTGCCAGCAGTCCATCGGGTTTGAACGAGCAGTACTTC
J: TRBJ1-2; D: .; V: TRBV9; length: 16; size: .; CDR3: CASSVDPDAFNYGYTF; DNA: TGTGCCAGCAGCGTAGACCCGGACGCGTTTAACTATGGCTACACCTTC
J: TRBJ1-4; D: .; V: TRBV23-1; length: 9; size: .; CDR3: CASSQSEVF; DNA: TGCGCCAGCAGTCAATCTGAGGTTTTT
J: TRBJ2-3; D: .; V: TRBV15; length: 14; size: .; CDR3: CATSTRMATDTQYF; DNA: TGTGCCACCAGCACGAGAATGGCCACAGATACGCAGTATTTT
J: TRBJ1-1; D: .; V: TRBV7-9; length: 14; size: few; CDR3: CASSLGFVGTEAFF; DNA: TGTGCCAGCAGCTTAGGGTTCGTGGGGACTGAAGCTTTCTTT
J: TRBJ2-1; D: .; V: TRBV18; length: 16; size: .; CDR3: CASSPPERAPYSEQFF; DNA: TGTGCCAGCTCACCACCAGAGCGGGCCCCTTACAGTGAGCAGTTCTTC
J: TRBJ2-3; D: .; V: TRBV19; length: 11; size: .; CDR3: CGECLTDTQYF; DNA: TGTGGGGAGTGTCTTACAGATACGCAGTATTTT
J: TRBJ2-7; D: TRBD2; V: TRBV7-9; length: 17; size: .; CDR3: CASSPGLAGGPGHEQYF; DNA: TGTGCCAGCAGCCCAGGACTAGCGGGGGGGCCGGGGCACGAGCAGTACTTC
J: TRBJ1-5; D: .; V: TRBV7-2; length: 18; size: .; CDR3: CASSPGAGLLYSNQPQHF; DNA: TGTGCCAGCAGCCCAGGGGCAGGGCTTTTATATAGCAATCAGCCCCAGCATTTT
J: TRBJ1-2; D: TRBD1; V: TRBV7-9; length: 12; size: .; CDR3: CASSSTGVGYTF; DNA: TGTGCCAGCAGCTCGACAGGGGTTGGCTACACCTTC
J: TRBJ2-2; D: TRBD2; V: TRBV7-8; length: 18; size: .; CDR3: CASSLGTSGSLFTGELFF; DNA: TGTGCCAGCAGCTTAGGGACTAGCGGGAGTCTTTTCACCGGGGAGCTGTTTTTT
J: TRBJ1-1; D: .; V: TRBV27; length: 15; size: .; CDR3: CASSLWGSGNTEAFF; DNA: TGTGCCAGCAGTTTATGGGGTTCGGGGAACACTGAAGCTTTCTTT
J: TRBJ2-7; D: .; V: TRBV30; length: 11; size: .; CDR3: CACPVAGEQYF; DNA: TGTGCCTGCCCCGTTGCGGGGGAGCAGTACTTC
J: TRBJ2-3; D: TRBD1; V: TRBV10-1; length: 16; size: .; CDR3: CASSEGQGEPTDTQYF; DNA: TGCGCCAGCAGTGAGGGACAGGGGGAACCCACAGATACGCAGTATTTT
J: TRBJ2-3; D: .; V: TRBV29-1; length: 11; size: few; CDR3: CSVFFTDTQYF; DNA: TGCAGCGTTTTTTTCACAGATACGCAGTATTTT
J: TRBJ1-1; D: .; V: TRBV27; length: 14; size: .; CDR3: CASSTRDGNTEALF; DNA: TGTGCCAGCAGTACCCGGGACGGGAACACTGAAGCTCTCTTT
J: TRBJ1-2; D: .; V: TRBV16; length: 17; size: .; CDR3: CASSQSTDSTFRYGYTF; DNA: TGTGCCAGCAGCCAATCCACAGACAGTACATTTCGGTATGGCTACACCTTC
J: TRBJ2-7; D: TRBD2; V: TRBV4-1; length: 16; size: .; CDR3: CASSQELTSGSHEQYF; DNA: TGCGCCAGCAGCCAAGAATTGACTAGCGGGAGCCACGAGCAGTACTTC
J: TRBJ2-5; D: .; V: TRBV25-1; length: 14; size: .; CDR3: CASSEYGGGETQYF; DNA: TGTGCCAGCAGTGAATATGGGGGAGGAGAGACCCAGTACTTC
J: TRBJ2-7; D: TRBD1; V: TRBV4-1; length: 15; size: .; CDR3: CASSQGRQGTYEQYF; DNA: TGCGCCAGCAGCCAAGGCAGACAGGGGACCTACGAGCAGTACTTC
J: TRBJ2-3; D: .; V: TRBV11-2; length: 17; size: once; CDR3: CASSPVGSGSSTDTQYF; DNA: TGTGCCAGCAGCCCCGTAGGTAGCGGATCTAGCACAGATACGCAGTATTTT
J: TRBJ1-5; D: .; V: TRBV27; length: 13; size: .; CDR3: CASSPQGNQPQHF; DNA: TGTGCCAGCAGTCCACAGGGCAATCAGCCCCAGCATTTT
J: TRBJ2-1; D: TRBD1; V: TRBV4-1; length: 15; size: .; CDR3: CASSQTGAPGNEQFF; DNA: TGCGCCAGCAGCCAAACAGGGGCGCCCGGGAATGAGCAGTTCTTC
J: TRBJ1-1; D: .; V: TRBV7-8; length: 14; size: once; CDR3: CASSTSGLWGEAFF; DNA: TGTGCCAGCAGCACCAGCGGGCTATGGGGTGAAGCTTTCTTT
J: TRBJ2-5; D: TRBD2; V: TRBV6-1; length: 15; size: .; CDR3: CASSVASGDQETQYF; DNA: TGTGCCAGCAGTGTGGCTAGCGGGGACCAAGAGACCCAGTACTTC